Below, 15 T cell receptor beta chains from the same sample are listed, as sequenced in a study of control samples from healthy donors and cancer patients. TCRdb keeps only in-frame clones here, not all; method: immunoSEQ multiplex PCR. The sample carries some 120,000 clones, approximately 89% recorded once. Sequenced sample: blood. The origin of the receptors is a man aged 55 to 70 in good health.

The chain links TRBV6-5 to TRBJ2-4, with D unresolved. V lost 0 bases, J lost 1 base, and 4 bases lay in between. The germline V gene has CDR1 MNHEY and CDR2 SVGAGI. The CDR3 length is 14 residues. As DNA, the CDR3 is TGTGCCAGCAGTTACTCCGGGGCCAAAAACATTCAGTACTTC. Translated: CASSYSGAKNIQYF.

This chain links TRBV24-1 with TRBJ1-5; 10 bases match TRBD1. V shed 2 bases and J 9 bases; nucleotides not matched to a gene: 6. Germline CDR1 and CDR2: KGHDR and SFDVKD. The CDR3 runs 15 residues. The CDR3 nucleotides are TGTGCCACCAGTGATTCCCGACAGGGGGCTCGGCCCCAGCATTTT. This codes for CATSDSRQGARPQHF.

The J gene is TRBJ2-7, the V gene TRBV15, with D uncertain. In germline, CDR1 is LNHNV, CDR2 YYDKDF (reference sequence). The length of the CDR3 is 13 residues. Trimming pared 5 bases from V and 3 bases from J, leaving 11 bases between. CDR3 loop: CATSETPVYEQYF. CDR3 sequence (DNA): TGTGCCACCAGCGAGACCCCAGTCTACGAGCAGTACTTC.

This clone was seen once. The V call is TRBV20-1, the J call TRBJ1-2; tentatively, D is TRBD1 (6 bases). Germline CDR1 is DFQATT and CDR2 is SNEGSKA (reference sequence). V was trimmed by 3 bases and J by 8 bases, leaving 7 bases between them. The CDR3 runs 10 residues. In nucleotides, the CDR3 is TGCAGTGCTAGTGGGGGCGGCTACACCTTC. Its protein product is CSASGGGYTF.

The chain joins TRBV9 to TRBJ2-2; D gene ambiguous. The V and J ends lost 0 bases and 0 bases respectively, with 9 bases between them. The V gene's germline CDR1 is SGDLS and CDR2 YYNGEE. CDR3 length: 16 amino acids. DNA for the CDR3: TGTGCCAGCAGCGTAGTAGGTTCCACGAACACCGGGGAGCTGTTTTTT. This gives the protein CASSVVGSTNTGELFF.

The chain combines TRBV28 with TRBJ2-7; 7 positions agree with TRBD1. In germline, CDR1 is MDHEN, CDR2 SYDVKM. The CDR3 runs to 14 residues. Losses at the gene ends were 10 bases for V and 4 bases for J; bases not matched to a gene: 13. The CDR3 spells CAMGPGQNRYEQYF. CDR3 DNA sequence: TGTGCCATGGGCCCGGGACAGAACAGATACGAGCAGTACTTC.

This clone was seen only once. In DNA form, the CDR3 reads TGTGCCAGCAGCTTCCGGGTCTCTGAAGCTTTCTTT. Translated: CASSFRVSEAFF. The genes are TRBV7-2 and TRBJ1-1; D is undetermined. With 3 bases removed from V and 6 bases from J, the gap between germline ends came to 8 bases. In germline, CDR1 is SGHTA, CDR2 FQGNSA. CDR3 size: 12 residues.

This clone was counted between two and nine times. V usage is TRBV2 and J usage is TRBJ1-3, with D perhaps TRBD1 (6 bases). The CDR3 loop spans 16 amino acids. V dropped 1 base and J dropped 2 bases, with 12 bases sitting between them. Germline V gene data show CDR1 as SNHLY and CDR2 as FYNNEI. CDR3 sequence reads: CASSEESAGAGNTIYF. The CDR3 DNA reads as TGTGCCAGCAGTGAAGAGAGTGCAGGGGCTGGAAACACCATATATTTT.

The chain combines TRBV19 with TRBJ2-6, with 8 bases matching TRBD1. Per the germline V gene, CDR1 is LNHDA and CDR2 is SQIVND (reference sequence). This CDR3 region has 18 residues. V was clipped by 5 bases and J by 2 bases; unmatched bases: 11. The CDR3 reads CASSVTRGLTTGANVLTF. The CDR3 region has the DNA TGTGCCAGTAGTGTCACCAGGGGGCTGACAACTGGGGCCAACGTCCTGACTTTC.

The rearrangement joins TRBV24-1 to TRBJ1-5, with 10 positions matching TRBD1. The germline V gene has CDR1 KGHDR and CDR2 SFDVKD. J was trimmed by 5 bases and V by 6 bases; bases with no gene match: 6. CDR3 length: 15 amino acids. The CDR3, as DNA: TGTGCCACCAGTCCCGGACAGGGGGGATATCAGCCCCAGCATTTT. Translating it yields CATSPGQGGYQPQHF.

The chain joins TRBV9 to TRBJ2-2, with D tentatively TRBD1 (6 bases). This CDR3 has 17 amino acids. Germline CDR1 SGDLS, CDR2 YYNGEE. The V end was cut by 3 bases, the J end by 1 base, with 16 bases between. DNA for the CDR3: TGTGCCAGCAGCGGAAGCATGGGGGCCTTGAACACCGGGGAGCTGTTTTTT. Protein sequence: CASSGSMGALNTGELFF.

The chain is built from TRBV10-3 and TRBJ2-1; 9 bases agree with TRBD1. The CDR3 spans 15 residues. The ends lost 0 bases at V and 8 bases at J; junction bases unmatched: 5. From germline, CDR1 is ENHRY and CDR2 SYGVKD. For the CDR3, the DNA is TGTGCCATCAGTGAGTCGGACAGGGGAACTGATGAGCAGTTCTTC. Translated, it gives CAISESDRGTDEQFF.

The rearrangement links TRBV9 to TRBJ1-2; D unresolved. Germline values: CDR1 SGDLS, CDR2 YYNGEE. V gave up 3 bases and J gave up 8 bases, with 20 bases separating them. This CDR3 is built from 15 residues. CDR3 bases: TGTGCCAGCAGCGCCACCTCACTGGGAATCCAAGGCTACACCTTC. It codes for CASSATSLGIQGYTF.

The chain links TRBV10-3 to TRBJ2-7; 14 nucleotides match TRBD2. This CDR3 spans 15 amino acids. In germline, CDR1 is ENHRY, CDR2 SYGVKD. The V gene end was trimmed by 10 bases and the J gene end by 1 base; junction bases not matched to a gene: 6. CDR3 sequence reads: CATGGTSGGSYEQYF. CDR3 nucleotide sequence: TGTGCCACCGGGGGGACTAGCGGGGGATCCTACGAGCAGTACTTC.

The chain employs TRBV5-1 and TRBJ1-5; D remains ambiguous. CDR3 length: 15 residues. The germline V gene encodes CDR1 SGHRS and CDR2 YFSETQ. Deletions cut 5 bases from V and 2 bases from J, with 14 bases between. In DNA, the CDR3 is TGCGCCAGCAGGGTTGGGTCCACCGGCAATCAGCCCCAGCATTTT. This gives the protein CASRVGSTGNQPQHF.